This passage covers 5 T cell receptor beta chains from one sample sequenced in a study of T cells in localized non-small cell lung cancer. Libraries were prepared by immunoSEQ multiplex PCR; TCRdb keeps only in-frame clonotypes and omits some of them. Counted here are fewer than 20,000 clones, approximately 91% occurring once; the ten biggest clones make up less than 3%. The material sequenced was peripheral blood, taken before any cancer treatment. These TCRs come from a woman aged 35 to 70 with stage I lung adenocarcinoma.

The J gene is TRBJ1-1, the V gene TRBV5-1; D ambiguous. The V end was cut by 0 bases, the J end by 2 bases, with 8 bases between. The CDR3 consists of 14 residues. Germline V gene data show CDR1 as SGHRS and CDR2 as YFSETQ. CDR3: CASSLATENTEAFF. CDR3 nucleotide sequence: TGCGCCAGCAGCTTGGCTACCGAAAACACTGAAGCTTTCTTT. The complete variable domain, with remaining parts taken from reference TRBV5-1 and TRBJ1-1, reads KAGVTQTPRYLIKTRGQQVTLSCSPISGHRSVSWYQQTPGQGLQFLFEYFSETQRNKGNFPGRFSGRQFSNSRSEMNVSTLELGDSALYLCASSLATENTEAFFGQGTRLTVV.

This clone came up once. The V and J genes are TRBV4-1 and TRBJ2-2, with 7 bases that match TRBD1. V was clipped by 3 bases and J by 4 bases; unmatched bases: 8. The CDR3 length is 16 residues. CDR1 MGHRA and CDR2 YSYEKL come from the germline V gene. CDR3 nucleotides: TGCGCCAGCAGCCACGGGGACAGCCTTCGCACCGGGGAGCTGTTTTTT. It encodes CASSHGDSLRTGELFF.

The rearrangement uses TRBV4-3 and TRBJ1-2; D call uncertain. The V gene lost 0 bases and the J gene lost 4 bases, with 9 bases spanning the gap. The germline CDR1 and CDR2 sequences are LGHNA and YSLEER. The CDR3 sequence is 14 residues long. CDR3 sequence (DNA): TGCGCCAGCAGCCAAGAGCGCAACTCCTATGGCTACACCTTC. Residues: CASSQERNSYGYTF.

J is TRBJ2-7 and V is TRBV9; TRBD1 matches 12 bases. The CDR3 is 15 residues long. Germline CDR1 SGDLS, CDR2 YYNGEE. Unmatched junction bases numbered 4, after V lost 3 bases and J lost 3 bases. For the CDR3, the DNA is TGTGCCAGCAGCGGCGGGACAGGGGGCATCTACGAGCAGTACTTC. Translation: CASSGGTGGIYEQYF. The full variable domain, completed using reference TRBV9 and TRBJ2-7, is DSGVTQTPKHLITATGQRVTLRCSPRSGDLSVYWYQQSLDQGLQFLIQYYNGEERAKGNILERFSAQQFPDLHSELNLSSLELGDSALYFCASSGGTGGIYEQYFGPGTRLTVT.

For the CDR3, the DNA is TGTGCCAGTAGTGCGGACAGAGCATCTAACTATGGCTACACCTTC. This gives the protein CASSADRASNYGYTF. The chain recombines TRBV19 with TRBJ1-2; D is possibly TRBD1 (6 bases). The V gene's germline CDR1 is LNHDA and CDR2 SQIVND (reference sequence). CDR3 size: 15 residues. Trimming pared 5 bases from V and 0 bases from J, leaving 13 bases between.